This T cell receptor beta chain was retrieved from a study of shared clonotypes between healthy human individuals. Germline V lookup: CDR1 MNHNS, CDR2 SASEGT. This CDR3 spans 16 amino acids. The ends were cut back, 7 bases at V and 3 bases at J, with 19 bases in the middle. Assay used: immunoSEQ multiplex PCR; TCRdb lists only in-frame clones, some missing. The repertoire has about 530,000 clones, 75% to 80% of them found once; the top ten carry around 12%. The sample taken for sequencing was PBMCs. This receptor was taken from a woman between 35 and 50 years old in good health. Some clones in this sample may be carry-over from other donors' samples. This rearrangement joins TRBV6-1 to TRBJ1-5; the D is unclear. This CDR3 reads CASIDFATATNQPQHF. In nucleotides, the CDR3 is TGTGCCAGCATTGATTTCGCAACAGCCACCAATCAGCCCCAGCATTTT.